The 6 T cell receptor beta chains presented below share a single source sample, sequenced in a study of OX40 agonist ivuxolimab in advanced cancers. Libraries were prepared by immunoSEQ multiplex PCR; TCRdb keeps only in-frame clonotypes and omits some of them. The sample includes about 84,000 clones, 80% to 90% of them seen just once. The sample was CD4+ or CD8+ T cells sorted from blood, taken in a trial of the OX40 agonist ivuxolimab. These TCRs come from an adult with an advanced solid tumor such as melanoma, head and neck, liver or kidney cancer.

The chain combines TRBV5-5 with TRBJ1-5, with no clear D. This CDR3 is built from 16 residues. V gave up 4 bases and J gave up 0 bases, with 14 bases separating them. CDR1 and CDR2 from the germline V gene are SGHKS and YYEKEE (reference sequence). The CDR3 is CASSPLGGNSNQPQHF. The CDR3 DNA reads as TGTGCCAGCAGCCCCCTCGGAGGGAATAGCAATCAGCCCCAGCATTTT. Variable domain in full (rest from reference TRBV5-5 and TRBJ1-5): DAGVTQSPTHLIKTRGQQVTLRCSPISGHKSVSWYQQVLGQGPQFIFQYYEKEERGRGNFPDRFSARQFPNYSSELNVNALLLGDSALYLCASSPLGGNSNQPQHFGDGTRLSIL.

The chain links TRBV4-2 to TRBJ2-3, with 7 bases matching TRBD2. The junction had 9 bases not matched to a gene; V was cut back by 0 bases and J by 0 bases. Germline values: CDR1 LGHNA, CDR2 YNFKEQ. This CDR3 region has 18 residues. The CDR3 DNA is TGTGCCAGCAGCCAAGACCCGAAGCGGGGTGCTAGCACAGATACGCAGTATTTT. Amino acids: CASSQDPKRGASTDTQYF.

This clone was found a few times. Other DNA sequences in the sample encode the same CDR3. The J gene is TRBJ2-7, the V gene TRBV6-5; possible D gene TRBD1, 6 bases. The CDR3 totals 14 residues. Germline CDR1 and CDR2: MNHEY and SVGAGI. Between the trimmed V and J ends, which lost 0 bases and 0 bases, there was a span of 6 bases. The CDR3, as DNA: TGTGCCAGCAGTTACTCAGGGGGCTCCTACGAGCAGTACTTC. This encodes CASSYSGGSYEQYF.

This chain joins TRBV7-9 and TRBJ2-6; 8 bases fit TRBD2. CDR3 length equals 19 residues. The V and J ends lost 5 bases and 0 bases, in that order; junction bases with no gene match: 12. Germline lookup yields CDR1 SEHNR and CDR2 FQNEAQ (reference sequence). CDR3 amino acids: CASSHRRAGGSSGANVLTF. As DNA, the CDR3 is TGTGCCAGCAGCCACCGAAGGGCGGGAGGATCCTCTGGGGCCAACGTCCTGACTTTC.

This clone was detected only once. The chain carries TRBV6-5 and TRBJ1-3, with unresolved D. V lost 5 bases to trimming and J lost 0 bases, with 11 bases between them. Germline CDR1 is MNHEY and CDR2 is SVGAGI. The CDR3 has 15 amino acids. CDR3 sequence (DNA): TGTGCCAGCAGTGGTCAGGCGTACTCTGGAAACACCATATATTTT. As protein: CASSGQAYSGNTIYF.

This clone was recorded only once. The CDR3 loop is CASSYPLWTSGKLSYNEQFF. The CDR3 nucleotides are TGTGCCAGCAGCTACCCTCTCTGGACTAGCGGGAAACTCTCCTACAATGAGCAGTTCTTC. The chain is built from TRBV5-4 and TRBJ2-1; TRBD2 aligns across 12 bases. V was clipped by 3 bases and J by 0 bases; unmatched bases: 13. The CDR3 has 20 amino acids. The germline V gene encodes CDR1 SGHNT and CDR2 YYREEE (reference sequence).